This T cell receptor (beta chain) was recorded in a study of CD8 T cells in Susac syndrome. RNA, at about 0.45 to 1 ug, was reverse transcribed with random hexamers. From the immunoSEQ multiplex PCR reads, TCRdb called clonotypes with MiXCR, one entry per CDR3 protein. This table has approximately 160,000 distinct CDR3 sequences, 94% appearing once. This clonotype is a singleton in its sample. CD8+ and CD4+ T cells circulating in blood were sequenced for TCR beta. TEMRA cells were FACS-enriched, unlike CD8+ and CD4+ T cells, which were negatively isolated. Germline V gene sequence: CDR1 MDHEN, CDR2 SYDVKM. The J segment lost 9 bases and the V segment lost 5 bases, leaving 13 bases of the junction unmatched. The CDR3 has 15 amino acids.

V and J are TRBV28 and TRBJ1-1; 9 bases match TRBD1. This sequence originates from a human donor with multiple sclerosis. Sequenced material: CD4+ T cells from PBMCs. CDR3 bases: TGTGCCAGCAGTCCGTCACAGGGGGCGACGGGAAAAGCTTTCTTT. As protein: CASSPSQGATGKAFF.